The T cell receptor beta chain under discussion was sequenced for a study of neoadjuvant nivolumab and ipilimumab in lung cancer. The CDR3 length is 14 residues. The germline CDR1 and CDR2 sequences are SGHRS and YFSETQ. V was trimmed by 1 base and J by 3 bases, leaving 7 bases between them. Assay: immunoSEQ multiplex PCR; the TCRdb copy retains only in-frame clones and omits some. The sample yields about 25,000 clones, approximately 78% seen once. This specimen consisted of tumor tissue, obtained after neoadjuvant nivolumab, alone or with ipilimumab, at or shortly before surgery. This rearrangement joins TRBV5-1 to TRBJ2-2, with unresolved D. This TCR was sampled from an adult with non-small cell lung cancer. The CDR3 DNA sequence: TGCGCCAGCAGCTTGAGGGCGGACACCGGGGAGCTGTTTTTT. Its translation: CASSLRADTGELFF.